What follows is one T cell receptor beta chain and its context. What it binds is not known. This sample is part of a study of T cell responses to AZD1222 COVID-19 vaccine. The study, taken as a whole, reports: Researchers report vaccine-associated CD4 TCRs spanning spike, with dominance at 160-218 and 743-854.

The CDR3 is 15 residues long. Trimming left V 2 bases short and J 1 base short, with 12 bases between. Germline CDR1 MDHEN, CDR2 SYDVKM. Profiled with immunoSEQ multiplex PCR; TCRdb holds only in-frame clones, not every one. Among some 50,000 clones listed, about 90% were seen once. The chain couples TRBV28 to TRBJ2-7; D tentatively reads TRBD1 or TRBD2 (5 bases each). The source of this sequence is an adult who received the AZD1222 COVID-19 vaccine. The sample was peripheral blood, taken 28 days after the second AZD1222 dose. In DNA, the CDR3 is TGTGCCAGCAGTTTAGGGGGACCTCCTTCCTACGAGCAGTACTTC. It is translated as CASSLGGPPSYEQYF. The variable domain in full, with the rest retrieved from reference TRBV28 and TRBJ2-7, is DVKVTQSSRYLVKRTGEKVFLECVQDMDHENMFWYRQDPGLGLRLIYFSYDVKMKEKGDIPEGYSVSREKKERFSLILESASTNQTSMYLCASSLGGPPSYEQYFGPGTRLTVT.